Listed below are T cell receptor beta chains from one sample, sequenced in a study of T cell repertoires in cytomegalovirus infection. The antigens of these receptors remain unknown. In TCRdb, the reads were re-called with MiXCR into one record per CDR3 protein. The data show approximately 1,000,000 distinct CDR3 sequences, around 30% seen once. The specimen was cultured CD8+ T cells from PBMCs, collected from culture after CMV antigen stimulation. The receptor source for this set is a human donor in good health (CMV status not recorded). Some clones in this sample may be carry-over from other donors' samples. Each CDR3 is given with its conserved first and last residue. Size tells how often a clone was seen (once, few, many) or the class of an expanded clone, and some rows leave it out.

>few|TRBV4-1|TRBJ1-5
CASSQDWKGGNQPQHF
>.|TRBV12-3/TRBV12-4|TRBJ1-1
CASREQGKVTEAFF
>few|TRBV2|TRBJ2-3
CASMLLEGLSADTQYF
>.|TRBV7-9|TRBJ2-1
CASSSLRQGSYNEQFF
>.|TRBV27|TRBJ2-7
CASSSFRDNSYEQYF
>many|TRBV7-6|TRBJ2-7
CASSPETVTYEQYF
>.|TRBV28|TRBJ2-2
CASTSFQGDTGELFF
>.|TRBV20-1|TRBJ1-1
CSARDFVSRMNTEAFF
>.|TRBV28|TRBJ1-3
CASSLRGFSGNTIYF
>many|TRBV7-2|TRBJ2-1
CASSRGGSYNEQFF
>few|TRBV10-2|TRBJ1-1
CASRGGRGEAFF
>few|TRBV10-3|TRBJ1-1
CAISEGQQGSTEAFF
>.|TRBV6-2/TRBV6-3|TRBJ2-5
CASSYVYQETQYF
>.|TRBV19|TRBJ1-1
CASILTGPNTEAFF
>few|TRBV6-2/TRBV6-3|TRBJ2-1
CASSYPSGGTLLGGYEQFF
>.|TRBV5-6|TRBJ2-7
CASSGTGPHEQYF
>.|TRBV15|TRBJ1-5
CATSRTRSNQPQHF
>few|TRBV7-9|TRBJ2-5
CASSQQGRETQYF
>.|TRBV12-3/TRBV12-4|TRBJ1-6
CASSPGPIILWGSPLHF
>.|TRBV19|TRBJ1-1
CASSRQGRNTEAFF
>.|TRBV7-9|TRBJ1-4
CASRDEVNEKLFF
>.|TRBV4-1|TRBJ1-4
CASSQEAGFLNEKLFF
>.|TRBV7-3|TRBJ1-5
CASSTRTENQPQHF
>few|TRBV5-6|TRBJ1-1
CASSLGGSGNTEAFF
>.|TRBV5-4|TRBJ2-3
CASSHGTQPSTDTQYF
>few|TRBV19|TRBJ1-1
CASSIIPQSTEAFF